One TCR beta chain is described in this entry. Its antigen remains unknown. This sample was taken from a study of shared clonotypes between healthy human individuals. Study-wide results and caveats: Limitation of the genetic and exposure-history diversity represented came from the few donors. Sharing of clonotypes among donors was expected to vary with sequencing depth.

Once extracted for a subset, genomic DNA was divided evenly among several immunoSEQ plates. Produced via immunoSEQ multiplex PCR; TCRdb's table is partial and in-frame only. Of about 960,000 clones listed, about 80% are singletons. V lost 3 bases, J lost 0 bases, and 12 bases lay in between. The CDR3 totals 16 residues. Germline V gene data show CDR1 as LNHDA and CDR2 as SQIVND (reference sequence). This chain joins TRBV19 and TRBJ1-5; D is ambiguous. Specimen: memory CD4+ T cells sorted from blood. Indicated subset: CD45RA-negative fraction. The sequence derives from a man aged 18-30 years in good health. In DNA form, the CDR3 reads TGTGCCAGTAGTATCAACCCCCCCGCTAGCAATCAGCCCCAGCATTTT. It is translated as CASSINPPASNQPQHF. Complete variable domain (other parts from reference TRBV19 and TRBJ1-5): DGGITQSPKYLFRKEGQNVTLSCEQNLNHDAMYWYRQDPGQGLRLIYYSQIVNDFQKGDIAEGYSVSREKKESFPLTVTSAQKNPTAFYLCASSINPPASNQPQHFGDGTRLSIL.